Following are 23 T cell receptor beta chains from one sample sequenced in a study of glioma-infiltrating T cells (dated by TCRdb to the mid-2010s). The instrument was an Illumina MiSeq. The iRepertoire nested amplicon-rescue multiplex PCR (arm-PCR) platform was used to amplify TCR alpha and beta CDR3 regions from RNA. TCRdb reprocessed the public reads (quality trimming at Q25 with fastp, clone calling with MiXCR) and kept in-frame beta chains. Every entry covers one CDR3 protein and lists the most common genes and DNA from its rows. The sample includes 90,000 or so distinct CDR3 sequences, with approximately 39% observed a single time. 35% to 40% of the sample is taken by the ten largest. Sample: glioma tissue, nonneoplastic brain tissue, or PBMCs (not recorded which). These receptors originate from a human donor with low-grade glioma or glioblastoma, undergoing nonglioma brain surgery, or in good health (not recorded which).

The sample holds many counts of this clonotype. V is TRBV19 and J is TRBJ2-7, with D possibly matching TRBD2 (5 bases). The germline V and J ends were trimmed by 2 bases and 2 bases, with 7 bases remaining between them. The CDR3 runs 13 residues. Germline V lookup: CDR1 LNHDA, CDR2 SQIVND (reference sequence). The CDR3 nucleotides read TGTGCCAGTAGTATATCGGGGACCTACGAGCAGTACTTC. As protein: CASSISGTYEQYF.

The sample holds one count of this clonotype. The CDR3 loop is CASSYRAGGRQETQYF. The CDR3 bases are TGTGCCAGCAGTTACCGAGCGGGGGGGCGCCAAGAGACCCAGTACTTC. The V gene is TRBV6-5, the J gene TRBJ2-5, with 10 bases fitting TRBD2. CDR1 and CDR2 (germline): MNHEY, SVGAGI. The CDR3 is 16 amino acids. Trimming removed 2 bases from V and 1 base from J; junction bases left unmatched: 4.

This clonotype was detected many times. The chain employs TRBV5-8 and TRBJ2-7; either TRBD1 or TRBD2 may supply D (5 bases each). Trimming removed 4 bases from V and 0 bases from J, with 11 bases in between. The CDR3 has 14 amino acids. Germline CDR1 SGHTS, CDR2 YDEGEE. CDR3 amino acids: CASSTRGTSYEQYF. The DNA for the CDR3 is TGTGCCAGCAGCACGAGAGGGACCTCCTACGAGCAGTACTTC.

In the case of this clonotype: This could be a read error, since a much larger clone is one nucleotide away. The V call is TRBV7-3, the J call TRBJ1-3, with 8 bases that match TRBD1. Looked up from germline, CDR1 is SGHTA and CDR2 is FQGTGA. This CDR3 region has 15 residues. Here the CDR3 DNA reads TGTGCCAGCAGCTTAGGGCGTACAGGGGGAAACGCCATATATTTT. Translating gives CASSLGRTGGNAIYF.

This clonotype was recorded at least ten times. The V gene is TRBV7-2, the J gene TRBJ1-5; no reliable D call. Germline CDR1 reads SGHTA; CDR2 reads FQGNSA. CDR3 length: 14 amino acids. The ends were cut back, 2 bases at V and 4 bases at J, with 9 bases in the middle. Here the CDR3 DNA reads TGTGCCAGCAGCTTACGGGGTGAGAATCAGCCCCAGCATTTT. As protein: CASSLRGENQPQHF.

The J gene is TRBJ2-1, the V gene TRBV4-2; D remains unclear. CDR1 is LGHNA and CDR2 is YNFKEQ in the germline V gene. The CDR3 has 11 amino acids. V lost 8 bases and J 7 bases, leaving 9 bases between the germline ends. CDR3 loop: CASRLGNEQFF. DNA for the CDR3: TGTGCCAGCCGCCTTGGGAATGAGCAGTTCTTC.

This clonotype was detected many times. This rearrangement joins TRBV6-1 to TRBJ1-1, with a tentative D call TRBD1 (6 bases). CDR3 length: 12 residues. V lost 10 bases to trimming and J lost 2 bases, with 11 bases between them. Germline CDR1 and CDR2: MNHNS and SASEGT. For the CDR3, the DNA is TGTGCCATCGGACAGTCAAACACTGAAGCTTTCTTT. Encoded protein: CAIGQSNTEAFF.

With respect to this clonotype: A much larger clonotype is one base distant, so this may be a read error. The chain couples TRBV2 to TRBJ2-5; TRBD2 matches at 9 bases. CDR3 size: 14 residues. Per germline, CDR1 SNHLY and CDR2 FYNNEI. The CDR3 sequence is CASSSLAGVETRYF. The DNA for the CDR3 is TGTGCCAGCAGTAGCTTAGCGGGAGTGGAGACCCGGTACTTC.

This clonotype was seen at least ten times. The chain recombines TRBV24-1 with TRBJ2-1, with D possibly TRBD1 on 5 matching bases. The CDR3 totals 12 residues. Trimming left V 9 bases short and J 7 bases short, with 12 bases between. Germline CDR1 and CDR2: KGHDR and SFDVKD. For the CDR3, the DNA is TGTGCCACCCGGCAGGGTGCGAATGAGCAGTTCTTC. Amino acids: CATRQGANEQFF.

This clonotype has just a few counts. V gene TRBV5-1 combines with J gene TRBJ1-2, with 9 bases aligning to TRBD1. V trimming: 4 bases; J trimming: 7 bases; junction bases outside the gene matches: 14. Germline assignment: CDR1 SGHRS and CDR2 YFSETQ. The CDR3 sequence is 16 residues long. As DNA, the CDR3 is TGCGCCAGCAGCGTGAATCCGGGACAGGGCTCTATTGGCTACACCTTC. Residues: CASSVNPGQGSIGYTF.

At least ten counts were recorded for this clonotype. The V gene is TRBV18, the J gene TRBJ1-2, with D perhaps TRBD1 (6 bases). Looked up from germline, CDR1 is KGHSH and CDR2 is LQKENI. The CDR3 loop spans 14 amino acids. Trimming shortened V by 3 bases and J by 7 bases, and 15 bases separated the two germline ends. CDR3 nucleotides: TGTGCCAGCTCACCTACTGCAGGGGCTGGTGGCTACACCTTC. It translates to CASSPTAGAGGYTF. The full variable domain, in which reference TRBV18 and TRBJ1-2 provide the parts outside the CDR3, is NAGVMQNPRHLVRRRGQEARLRCSPMKGHSHVYWYRQLPEEGLKFMVYLQKENIIDESGMPKERFSAEFPKEGPSILRIQQVVRGDSAAYFCASSPTAGAGGYTFGSGTRLTVV.

This clonotype was observed at least ten times. The J gene is TRBJ2-7, the V gene TRBV7-3; 13 nucleotides align to TRBD2. The germline gives CDR1 SGHTA, CDR2 FQGTGA. The CDR3 runs to 15 residues. The J segment lost 6 bases and the V segment lost 2 bases, leaving 4 bases of the junction unmatched. CDR3 coding DNA: TGTGCCAGCAGCTTAGTTGGGACTAGCGGGGCCGAGCAGTACTTC. Amino acid sequence: CASSLVGTSGAEQYF.

Regarding this clonotype: Compared with germline, one end of the junction differs, possibly owing to a read error. The V gene is TRBV5-4, the J gene TRBJ2-7, with D perhaps TRBD1 or TRBD2 (5 bases each). Germline V gives CDR1 SGHNT, CDR2 YYREEE (reference sequence). The CDR3 covers 13 residues. The CDR3 DNA reads TGTGCCCGCAGCTGGGACGTTGACTACGAGCAGTACTTC. Its protein product is CARSWDVDYEQYF.

This clonotype was found many times. DNA of the CDR3: TGCAGCGGAGAAGGCTGGGGTGAAGCTTTCTTT. It codes for CSGEGWGEAFF. The V and J genes are TRBV29-1 and TRBJ1-1, with unresolved D. This CDR3 is built from 11 residues. The germline V gene has CDR1 SQVTM and CDR2 ANQGSEA. V was shortened by 7 bases and J by 7 bases, with 13 bases between the two germline ends.

This clonotype came up many times. The chain carries TRBV7-8 and TRBJ1-2, with D uncertain. Germline CDR1 SGHVS, CDR2 FQNEAQ. The germline V and J ends were trimmed by 1 base and 5 bases, with 17 bases remaining between them. The CDR3 contains 16 residues. The CDR3 coding sequence is TGTGCCAGCAGCTTAGATTGGGAGGGCGCGCCGTATGGCTACACCTTC. It codes for CASSLDWEGAPYGYTF.

In its sample, this clonotype was seen many times. This chain joins TRBV7-8 and TRBJ2-7; 8 positions match TRBD1. The germline gives CDR1 SGHVS, CDR2 FQNEAQ. The CDR3 runs 14 residues. Germline trimming cut 5 bases from V and 5 bases from J; bases unmatched to any gene: 8. The CDR3 DNA reads TGTGCCAGCAGCCGCACCTCGGACAGGGACGAGCAGTACTTC. This gives the protein CASSRTSDRDEQYF.

This clonotype was recorded at least ten times. V is TRBV4-1 and J is TRBJ2-1; 9 nucleotides align to TRBD1. The trim removed 2 bases at V and 7 bases at J, leaving 9 bases unmatched. CDR1 is MGHRA and CDR2 is YSYEKL in the germline V gene. This CDR3 region has 16 residues. The CDR3 coding sequence is TGCGCCAGCAGCCAACTCGGACAGGGGAATCCGAATGAGCAGTTCTTC. It specifies CASSQLGQGNPNEQFF.

Note on this clonotype: This may be a read error, as it is one base from a much larger clone. This chain uses TRBV20-1 with TRBJ2-7; 7 bases are shared with TRBD1. There are 18 residues in the CDR3. Germline V gene data show CDR1 as DFQATT and CDR2 as SNEGSKA (reference sequence). With V trimmed by 6 bases and J by 4 bases, 24 bases remained unmatched. CDR3 region: CSAQPGQSQGTSGYEQYF. In DNA, the CDR3 is TGCAGTGCCCAGCCGGGACAGAGCCAAGGTACCTCAGGGTACGAGCAGTACTTC.

This clonotype was recorded at least ten times. The V and J genes are TRBV7-9 and TRBJ1-5; 8 bases match TRBD1. CDR1 is SEHNR, CDR2 FQNEAQ, per germline (reference sequence). This CDR3 comprises 15 residues. After removal of 5 bases from V and 5 bases from J, the junction contained 8 bases not matched to a gene. CDR3 region: CASSQQGGVHQPQHF. CDR3 DNA sequence: TGTGCCAGCAGCCAACAGGGGGGAGTACATCAGCCCCAGCATTTT. The complete variable domain, with remaining parts taken from reference TRBV7-9 and TRBJ1-5, reads DTGVSQNPRHKITKRGQNVTFRCDPISEHNRLYWYRQTLGQGPEFLTYFQNEAQLEKSRLLSDRFSAERPKGSFSTLEIQRTEQGDSAMYLCASSQQGGVHQPQHFGDGTRLSIL.

As to this clonotype: A much more abundant neighbour one base away suggests this may be a read error. The rearrangement links TRBV30 to TRBJ2-3; the D gene could be TRBD1 or TRBD2 (7 bases each). There are 13 residues in the CDR3. The V gene's germline CDR1 is GTSNPN and CDR2 SVGIG (reference sequence). CDR3: CAPTEAGTDKQYF. The DNA for the CDR3 is TGTGCGCCAACGGAAGCGGGGACAGATAAGCAGTATTTT.

The rearrangement links TRBV9 to TRBJ1-2; D unclear. Germline CDR1 reads SGDLS; CDR2 reads YYNGEE. The CDR3 is made up of 17 amino acids. V shed 0 bases and J shed 6 bases, with 21 bases lying between them. The CDR3: CASSVVRPGSNTHGYTF. CDR3 DNA sequence: TGTGCCAGCAGCGTAGTGCGGCCAGGATCGAACACTCATGGCTACACCTTC.

This clonotype was counted at least ten times. The rearrangement uses TRBV5-5 and TRBJ2-1; D perhaps matches TRBD2 (5 bases). The CDR3 runs 12 residues. Germline values: CDR1 SGHKS, CDR2 YYEKEE (reference sequence). The ends were cut back, 0 bases at V and 8 bases at J, with 6 bases in the middle. As DNA, the CDR3 is TGTGCCAGCAGCTTGGCGAGGGATGAGCAGTTCTTC. It encodes CASSLARDEQFF.

This clonotype was detected many times. The chain links TRBV29-1 to TRBJ2-7; 8 nucleotides agree with TRBD2. This CDR3 is 12 amino acids long. V was pared by 7 bases and J by 0 bases, with 2 bases of the junction left unmatched. Germline assignment: CDR1 SQVTM and CDR2 ANQGSEA. The CDR3 reads CSATSGSYEQYF. The CDR3 DNA sequence: TGCAGCGCAACTAGCGGCTCCTACGAGCAGTACTTC.